The text below deals with one TCR beta chain. This sample was included in a study of shared clonotypes between healthy human individuals. Healthy HIV-negative adults with no recent acute infections or vaccinations were recruited as donors. In germline, CDR1 is MDHEN, CDR2 SYDVKM. V lost 4 bases, J lost 4 bases, and 14 bases lay in between. The CDR3 totals 14 residues. Libraries were prepared by immunoSEQ multiplex PCR; TCRdb keeps only in-frame clonotypes and omits some of them. The table lists some 1.5 million clones, 98% of them singletons. The sequence was obtained from a man aged 30-40 years in good health. The V and J genes are TRBV28 and TRBJ2-7; tentatively, D is TRBD2 (6 bases). Sequenced input: naive CD4+ T cells sorted from blood. Specified subset: CD45RA+ positively selected. The CDR3 bases are TGTGCCAGCAGTTGGGGAGGAATTTTATACGAGCAGTACTTC. Translated: CASSWGGILYEQYF.